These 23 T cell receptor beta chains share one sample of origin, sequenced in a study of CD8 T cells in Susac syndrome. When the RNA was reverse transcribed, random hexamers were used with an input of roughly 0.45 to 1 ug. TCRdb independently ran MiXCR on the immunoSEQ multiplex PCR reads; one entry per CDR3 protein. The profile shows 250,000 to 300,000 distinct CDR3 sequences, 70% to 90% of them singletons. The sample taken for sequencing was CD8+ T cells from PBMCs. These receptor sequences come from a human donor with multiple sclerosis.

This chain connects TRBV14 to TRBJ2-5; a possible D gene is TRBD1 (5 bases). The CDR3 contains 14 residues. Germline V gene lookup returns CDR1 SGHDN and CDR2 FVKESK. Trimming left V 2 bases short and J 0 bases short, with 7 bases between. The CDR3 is CASSQWTHQETQYF. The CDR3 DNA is TGTGCCAGCAGCCAATGGACACACCAAGAGACCCAGTACTTC.

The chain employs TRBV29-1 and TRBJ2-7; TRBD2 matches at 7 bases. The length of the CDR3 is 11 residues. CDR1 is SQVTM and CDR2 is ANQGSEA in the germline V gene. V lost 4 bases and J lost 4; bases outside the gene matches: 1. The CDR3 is CSVGGGYEQYF. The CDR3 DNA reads TGCAGCGTTGGCGGGGGTTACGAGCAGTACTTC.

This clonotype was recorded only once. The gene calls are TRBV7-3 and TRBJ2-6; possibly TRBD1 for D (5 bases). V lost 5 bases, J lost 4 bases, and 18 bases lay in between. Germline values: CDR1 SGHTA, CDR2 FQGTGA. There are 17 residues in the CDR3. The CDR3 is CASSLRGDGVGANVLTF. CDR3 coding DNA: TGTGCCAGCAGCCTAAGGGGCGATGGGGTGGGGGCCAACGTCCTGACTTTC.

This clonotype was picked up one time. For the CDR3, the DNA is TGTGCCAGCAGCCCCGACAGGGTCAGAGACACTGAAGCTTTCTTT. Protein product: CASSPDRVRDTEAFF. The chain links TRBV5-6 to TRBJ1-1; 7 bases match TRBD1. Germline trimming cut 4 bases from V and 3 bases from J; bases unmatched to any gene: 9. Per the germline V gene, CDR1 is SGHDT and CDR2 is YYEEEE. CDR3 length: 15 residues. Based on the CDR3 plus reference TRBV5-6 and TRBJ1-1, the full variable domain is DAGVTQSPTHLIKTRGQQVTLRCSPKSGHDTVSWYQQALGQGPQFIFQYYEEEERQRGNFPDRFSGHQFPNYSSELNVNALLLGDSALYLCASSPDRVRDTEAFFGQGTRLTVV.

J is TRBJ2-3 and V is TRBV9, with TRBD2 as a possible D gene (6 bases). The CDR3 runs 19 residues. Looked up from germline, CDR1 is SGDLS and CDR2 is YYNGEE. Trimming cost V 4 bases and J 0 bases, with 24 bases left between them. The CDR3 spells CASSPIWAGFETSTDTQYF. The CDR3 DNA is TGTGCCAGCAGCCCTATTTGGGCGGGGTTTGAAACTAGCACAGATACGCAGTATTTT.

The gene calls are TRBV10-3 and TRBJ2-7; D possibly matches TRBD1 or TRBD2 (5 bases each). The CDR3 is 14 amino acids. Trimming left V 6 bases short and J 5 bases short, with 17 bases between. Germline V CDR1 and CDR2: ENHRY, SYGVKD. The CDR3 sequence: CAIRSPGPINEQYF. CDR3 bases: TGTGCCATCAGGTCCCCGGGACCGATTAACGAGCAGTACTTC.

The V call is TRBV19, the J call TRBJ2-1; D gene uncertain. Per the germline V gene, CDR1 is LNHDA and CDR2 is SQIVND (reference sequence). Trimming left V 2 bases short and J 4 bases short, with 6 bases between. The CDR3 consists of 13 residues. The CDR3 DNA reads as TGTGCCAGTAGTATAAGGGTGTACAATGAGCAGTTCTTC. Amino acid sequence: CASSIRVYNEQFF.

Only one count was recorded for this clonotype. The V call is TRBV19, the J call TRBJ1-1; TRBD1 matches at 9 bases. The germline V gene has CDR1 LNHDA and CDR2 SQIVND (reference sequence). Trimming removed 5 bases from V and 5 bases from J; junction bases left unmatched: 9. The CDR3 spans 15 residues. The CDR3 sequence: CASSSSTGGSTEAFF. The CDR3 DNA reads TGTGCCAGTAGTTCCTCGACAGGGGGATCTACTGAAGCTTTCTTT.

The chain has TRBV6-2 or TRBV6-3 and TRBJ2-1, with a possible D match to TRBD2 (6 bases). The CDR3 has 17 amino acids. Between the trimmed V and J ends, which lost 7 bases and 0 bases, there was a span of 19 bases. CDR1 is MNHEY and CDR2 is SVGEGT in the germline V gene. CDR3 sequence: CASKSIRAGPSYNEQFF. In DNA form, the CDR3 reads TGTGCCAGCAAATCTATTCGCGCGGGGCCCTCCTACAATGAGCAGTTCTTC.

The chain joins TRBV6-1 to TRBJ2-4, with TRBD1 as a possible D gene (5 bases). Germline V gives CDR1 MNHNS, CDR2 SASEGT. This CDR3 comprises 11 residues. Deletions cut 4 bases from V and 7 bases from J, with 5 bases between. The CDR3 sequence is CASSGGNIQYF. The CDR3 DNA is TGTGCCAGCAGTGGGGGCAACATTCAGTACTTC.

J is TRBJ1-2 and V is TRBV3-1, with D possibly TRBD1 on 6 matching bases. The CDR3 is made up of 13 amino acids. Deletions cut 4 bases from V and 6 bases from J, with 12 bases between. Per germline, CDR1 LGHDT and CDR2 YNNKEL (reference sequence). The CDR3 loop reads CASSRNRVDGYTF. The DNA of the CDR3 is TGTGCCAGCAGCCGAAACAGGGTGGATGGCTACACCTTC.

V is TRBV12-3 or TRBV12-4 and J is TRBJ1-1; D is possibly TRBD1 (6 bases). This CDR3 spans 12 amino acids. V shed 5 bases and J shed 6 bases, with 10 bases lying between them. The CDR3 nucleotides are TGTGCCAGCAGTACAGGGAGTCCTGAAGCTTTCTTT. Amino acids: CASSTGSPEAFF.

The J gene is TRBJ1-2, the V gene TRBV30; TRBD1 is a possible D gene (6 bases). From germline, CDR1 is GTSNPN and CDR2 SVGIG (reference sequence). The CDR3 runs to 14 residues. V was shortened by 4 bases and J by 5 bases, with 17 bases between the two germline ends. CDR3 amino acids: CAWTHGVGAYGYTF. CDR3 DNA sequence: TGTGCCTGGACTCACGGTGTGGGGGCTTATGGCTACACCTTC.

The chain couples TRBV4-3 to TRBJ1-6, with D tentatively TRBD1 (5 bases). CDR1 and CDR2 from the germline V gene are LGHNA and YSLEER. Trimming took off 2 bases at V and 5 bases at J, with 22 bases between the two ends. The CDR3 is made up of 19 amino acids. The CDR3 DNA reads TGCGCCAGCAGCCAAAACCCAGTCCTAGGGACGGAAGATAATTCACCCCTCCACTTT. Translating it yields CASSQNPVLGTEDNSPLHF.

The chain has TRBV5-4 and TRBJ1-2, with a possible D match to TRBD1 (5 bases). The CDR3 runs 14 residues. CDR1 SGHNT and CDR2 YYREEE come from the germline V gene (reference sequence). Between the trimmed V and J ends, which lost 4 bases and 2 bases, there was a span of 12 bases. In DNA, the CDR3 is TGTGCCAGCAGCGGGGACGGGAGAAACTATGGCTACACCTTC. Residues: CASSGDGRNYGYTF.

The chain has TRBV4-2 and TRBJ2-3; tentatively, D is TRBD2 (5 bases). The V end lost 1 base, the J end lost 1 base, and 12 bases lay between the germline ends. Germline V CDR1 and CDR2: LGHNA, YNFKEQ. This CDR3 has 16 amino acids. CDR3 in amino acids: CASSQGVALGTDTQYF. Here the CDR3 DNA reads TGTGCCAGCAGCCAAGGTGTAGCGCTGGGCACAGATACGCAGTATTTT.

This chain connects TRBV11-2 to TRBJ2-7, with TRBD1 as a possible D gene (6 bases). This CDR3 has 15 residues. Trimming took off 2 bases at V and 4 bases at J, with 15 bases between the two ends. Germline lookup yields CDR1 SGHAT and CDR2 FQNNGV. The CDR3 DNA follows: TGTGCCAGCAGCTTATCCCAATTTACAGGGTACGAGCAGTACTTC. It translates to CASSLSQFTGYEQYF. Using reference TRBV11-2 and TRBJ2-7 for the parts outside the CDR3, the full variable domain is EAGVAQSPRYKIIEKRQSVAFWCNPISGHATLYWYQQILGQGPKLLIQFQNNGVVDDSQLPKDRFSAERLKGVDSTLKIQPAKLEDSAVYLCASSLSQFTGYEQYFGPGTRLTVT.

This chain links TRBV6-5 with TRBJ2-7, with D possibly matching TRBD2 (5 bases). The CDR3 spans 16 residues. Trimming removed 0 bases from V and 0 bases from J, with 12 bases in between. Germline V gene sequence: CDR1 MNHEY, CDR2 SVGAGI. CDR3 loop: CASSYSSGDSSYEQYF. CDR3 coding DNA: TGTGCCAGCAGTTACTCATCCGGGGATAGCTCCTACGAGCAGTACTTC.

DNA of the CDR3: TGTGCCAGCAGTGAAGTGGCGGGGCAACAGACATTACTGTTTTTT. It codes for CASSEVAGQQTLLFF. The rearrangement joins TRBV2 to TRBJ1-4; a possible D gene is TRBD1 (5 bases). The germline V and J ends were trimmed by 1 base and 13 bases, with 19 bases remaining between them. The CDR3 length is 15 residues. Germline V lookup: CDR1 SNHLY, CDR2 FYNNEI.

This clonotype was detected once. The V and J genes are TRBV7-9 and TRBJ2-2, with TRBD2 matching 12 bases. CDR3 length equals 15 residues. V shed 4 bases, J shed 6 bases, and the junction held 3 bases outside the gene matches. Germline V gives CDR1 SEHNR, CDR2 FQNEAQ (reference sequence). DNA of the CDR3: TGTGCCAGCAGCTCGCTAGCGGGAGGGGCCGGGGAGCTGTTTTTT. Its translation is CASSSLAGGAGELFF.

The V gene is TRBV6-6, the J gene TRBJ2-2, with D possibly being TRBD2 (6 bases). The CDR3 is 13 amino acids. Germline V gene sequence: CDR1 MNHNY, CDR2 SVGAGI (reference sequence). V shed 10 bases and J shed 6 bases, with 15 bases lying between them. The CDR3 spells CATWDSGSGELFF. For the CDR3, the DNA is TGTGCCACCTGGGACTCCGGGTCCGGGGAGCTGTTTTTT.

The DNA for the CDR3 is TGTGCCAGCAGCCAGATCATTAGCGGTTACAATGAGCAGTTCTTC. This encodes CASSQIISGYNEQFF. This chain connects TRBV14 to TRBJ2-1, with a possible D match to TRBD2 (6 bases). The CDR3 is made up of 15 amino acids. Trimming shortened V by 3 bases and J by 4 bases, and 13 bases separated the two germline ends. Germline CDR1 SGHDN, CDR2 FVKESK.

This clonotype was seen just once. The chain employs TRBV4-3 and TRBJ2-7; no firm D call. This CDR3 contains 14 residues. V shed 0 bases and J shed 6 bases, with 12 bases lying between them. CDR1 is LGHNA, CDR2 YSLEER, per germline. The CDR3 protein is CASSQDRASLEQYF. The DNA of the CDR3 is TGCGCCAGCAGCCAAGATAGGGCCAGCCTCGAGCAGTACTTC.